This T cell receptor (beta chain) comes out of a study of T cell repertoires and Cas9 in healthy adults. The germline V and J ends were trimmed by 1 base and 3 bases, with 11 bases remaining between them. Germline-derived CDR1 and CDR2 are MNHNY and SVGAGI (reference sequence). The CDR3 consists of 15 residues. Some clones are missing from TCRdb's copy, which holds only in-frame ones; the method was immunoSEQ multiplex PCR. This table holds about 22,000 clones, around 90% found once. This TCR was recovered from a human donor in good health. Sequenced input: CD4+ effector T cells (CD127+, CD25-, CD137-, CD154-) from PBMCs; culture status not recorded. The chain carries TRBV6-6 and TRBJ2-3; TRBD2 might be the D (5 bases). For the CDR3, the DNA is TGTGCCAGCAGTTACTTGTTCCGGGGAACAGATACGCAGTATTTT. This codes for CASSYLFRGTDTQYF.